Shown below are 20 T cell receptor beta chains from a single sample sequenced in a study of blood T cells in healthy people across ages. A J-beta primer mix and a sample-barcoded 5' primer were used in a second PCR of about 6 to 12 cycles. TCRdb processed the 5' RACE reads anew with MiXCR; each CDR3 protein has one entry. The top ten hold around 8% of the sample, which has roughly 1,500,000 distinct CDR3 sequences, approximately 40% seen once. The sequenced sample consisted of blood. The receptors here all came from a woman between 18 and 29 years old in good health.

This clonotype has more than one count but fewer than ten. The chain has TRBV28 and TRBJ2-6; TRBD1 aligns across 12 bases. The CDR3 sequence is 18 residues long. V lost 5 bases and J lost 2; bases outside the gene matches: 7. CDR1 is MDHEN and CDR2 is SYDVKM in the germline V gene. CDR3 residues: CASSDPGQGAAGANVLTF. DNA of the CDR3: TGTGCCAGCAGTGACCCGGGACAGGGGGCAGCTGGGGCCAACGTCCTGACTTTC.

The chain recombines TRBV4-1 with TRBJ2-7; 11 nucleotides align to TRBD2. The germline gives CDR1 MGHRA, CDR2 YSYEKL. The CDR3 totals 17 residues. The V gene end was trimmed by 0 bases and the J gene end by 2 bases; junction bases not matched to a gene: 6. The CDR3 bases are TGCGCCAGCAGCCAAGAAGGGCCGGGACTAGCGGCCTACGAGCAGTACTTC. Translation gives CASSQEGPGLAAYEQYF.

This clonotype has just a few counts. The CDR3 protein is CASRRDSSYGYTF. CDR3 sequence (DNA): TGTGCCAGCAGGCGCGACAGCTCCTATGGCTACACCTTC. J is TRBJ1-2 and V is TRBV7-9; maybe TRBD1 (5 bases). The CDR3 contains 13 residues. V was clipped by 6 bases and J by 4 bases, with 12 bases between them. The germline V gene has CDR1 SEHNR and CDR2 FQNEAQ (reference sequence).

The CDR3 here is CASSSNRGGETQYF. The CDR3 bases are TGTGCCAGCTCATCGAACAGGGGCGGGGAGACCCAGTACTTC. The chain uses TRBV18 and TRBJ2-5; 7 bases line up with TRBD1. CDR3 length: 14 amino acids. Germline V gives CDR1 KGHSH, CDR2 LQKENI. Unmatched junction bases numbered 8, after V lost 5 bases and J lost 5 bases.

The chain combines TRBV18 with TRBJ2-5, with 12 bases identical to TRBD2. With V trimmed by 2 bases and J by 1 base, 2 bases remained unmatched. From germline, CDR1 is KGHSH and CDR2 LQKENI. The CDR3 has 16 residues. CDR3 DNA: TGTGCCAGCTCACCAGGACTAGCGGGGATCCAAGAGACCCAGTACTTC. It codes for CASSPGLAGIQETQYF.

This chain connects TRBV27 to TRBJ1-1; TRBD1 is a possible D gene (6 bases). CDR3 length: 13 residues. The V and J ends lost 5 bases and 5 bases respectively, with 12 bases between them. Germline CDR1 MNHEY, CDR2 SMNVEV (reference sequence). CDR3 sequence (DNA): TGTGCCAGCAGTGTGGGGACAAGGACTGAAGCTTTCTTT. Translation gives CASSVGTRTEAFF.

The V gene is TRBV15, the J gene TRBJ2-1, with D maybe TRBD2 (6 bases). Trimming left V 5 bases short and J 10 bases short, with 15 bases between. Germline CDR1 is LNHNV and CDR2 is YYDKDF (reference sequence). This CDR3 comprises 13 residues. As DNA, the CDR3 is TGTGCCACCAGCCGACCAGGGACTCCCGAGCAGTTCTTC. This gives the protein CATSRPGTPEQFF.

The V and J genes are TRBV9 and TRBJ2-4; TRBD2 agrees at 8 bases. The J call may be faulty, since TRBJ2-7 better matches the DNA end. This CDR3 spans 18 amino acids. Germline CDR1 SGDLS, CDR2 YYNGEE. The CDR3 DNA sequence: TGTGCCAGCAGCGTAGGTCCGGGAGGGTTCACCCAGTGGCACGAGCAGTACTTC. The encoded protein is CASSVGPGGFTQWHEQYF.

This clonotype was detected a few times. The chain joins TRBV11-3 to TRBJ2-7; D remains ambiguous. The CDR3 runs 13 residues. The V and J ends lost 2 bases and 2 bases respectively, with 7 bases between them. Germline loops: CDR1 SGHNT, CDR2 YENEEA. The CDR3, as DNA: TGTGCCAGCAGCTTATCTCCTACCTACGAGCAGTACTTC. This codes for CASSLSPTYEQYF.

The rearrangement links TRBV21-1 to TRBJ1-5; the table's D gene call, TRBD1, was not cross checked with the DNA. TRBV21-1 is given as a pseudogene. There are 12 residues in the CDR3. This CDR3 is CASTEEGGAGHF. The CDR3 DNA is TGTGCCAGCACCGAAGAGGGGGGCGCTGGGCATTTT.

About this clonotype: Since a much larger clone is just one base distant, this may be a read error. The CDR3 sequence is CAISKTALDGYTF. DNA for the CDR3: TGTGCCATCAGTAAGACAGCTCTGGATGGCTACACCTTC. This chain joins TRBV10-3 and TRBJ1-2; D is perhaps TRBD1 (5 bases). Trimming pared 5 bases from V and 6 bases from J, leaving 13 bases between. The CDR3 covers 13 residues. CDR1 and CDR2 from the germline V gene are ENHRY and SYGVKD.

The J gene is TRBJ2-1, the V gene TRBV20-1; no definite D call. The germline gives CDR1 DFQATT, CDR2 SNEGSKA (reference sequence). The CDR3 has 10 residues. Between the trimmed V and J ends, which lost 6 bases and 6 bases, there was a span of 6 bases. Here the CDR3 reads CSARRNEQFF. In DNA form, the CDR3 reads TGCAGTGCCCGGCGCAATGAGCAGTTCTTC.

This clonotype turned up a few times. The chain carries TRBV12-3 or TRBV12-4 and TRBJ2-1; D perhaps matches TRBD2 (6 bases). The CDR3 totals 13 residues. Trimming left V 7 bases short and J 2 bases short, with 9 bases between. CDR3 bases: TGTGCCAGCACCCCGGGGGCCTACAATGAGCAGTTCTTC. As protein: CASTPGAYNEQFF.

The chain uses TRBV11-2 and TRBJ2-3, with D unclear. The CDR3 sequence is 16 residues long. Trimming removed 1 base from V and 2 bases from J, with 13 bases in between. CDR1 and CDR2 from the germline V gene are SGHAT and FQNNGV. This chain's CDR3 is CASSLGANAPTDTQYF. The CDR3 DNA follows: TGTGCCAGCAGCTTAGGAGCAAACGCACCCACAGATACGCAGTATTTT.

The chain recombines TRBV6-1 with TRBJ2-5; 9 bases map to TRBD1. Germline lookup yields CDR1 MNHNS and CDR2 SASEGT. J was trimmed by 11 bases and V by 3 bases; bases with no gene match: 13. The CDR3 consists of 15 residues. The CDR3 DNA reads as TGTGCCAGCAGTGATCGAGGACAGGGGTTTGAGAAGCAGTACTTC. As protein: CASSDRGQGFEKQYF.

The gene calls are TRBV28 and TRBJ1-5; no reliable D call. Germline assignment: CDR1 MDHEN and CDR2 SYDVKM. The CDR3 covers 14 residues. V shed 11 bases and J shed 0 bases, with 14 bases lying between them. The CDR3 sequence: CAVGGRPSNQPQHF. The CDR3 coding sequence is TGTGCCGTAGGTGGAAGACCTAGCAATCAGCCCCAGCATTTT.

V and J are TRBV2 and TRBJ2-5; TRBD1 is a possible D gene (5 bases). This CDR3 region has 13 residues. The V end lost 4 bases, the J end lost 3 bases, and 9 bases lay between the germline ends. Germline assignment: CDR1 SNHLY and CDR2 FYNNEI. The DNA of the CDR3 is TGTGCCAGCAGTGCCCAGGGCGAAGAGACCCAGTACTTC. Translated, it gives CASSAQGEETQYF.

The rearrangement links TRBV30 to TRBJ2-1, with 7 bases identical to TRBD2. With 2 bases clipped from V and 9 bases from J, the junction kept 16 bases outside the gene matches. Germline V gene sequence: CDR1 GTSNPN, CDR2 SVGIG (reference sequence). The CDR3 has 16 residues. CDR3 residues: CAWSSGGSLMGSEQFF. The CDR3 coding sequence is TGTGCCTGGAGTTCCGGCGGGAGCCTAATGGGCAGTGAGCAGTTCTTC. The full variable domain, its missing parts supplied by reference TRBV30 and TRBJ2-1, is SQTIHQWPATLVQPVGSPLSLECTVEGTSNPNLYWYRQAAGRGLQLLFYSVGIGQISSEVPQNLSASRPQDRQFILSSKKLLLSDSGFYLCAWSSGGSLMGSEQFFGPGTRLTVL.

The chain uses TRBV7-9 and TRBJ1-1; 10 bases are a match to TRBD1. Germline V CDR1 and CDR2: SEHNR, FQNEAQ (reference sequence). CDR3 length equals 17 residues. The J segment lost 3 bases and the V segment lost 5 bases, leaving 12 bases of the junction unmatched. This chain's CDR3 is CASSDVTGGVRDTEAFF. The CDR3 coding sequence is TGTGCCAGCAGCGACGTGACAGGGGGCGTTCGGGACACTGAAGCTTTCTTT.

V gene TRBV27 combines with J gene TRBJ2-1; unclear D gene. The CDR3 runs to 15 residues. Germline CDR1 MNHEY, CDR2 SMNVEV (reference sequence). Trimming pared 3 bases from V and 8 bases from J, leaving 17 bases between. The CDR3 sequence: CASSFSGPPRHEQFF. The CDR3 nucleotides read TGTGCCAGCAGTTTTTCCGGGCCACCAAGACATGAGCAGTTCTTC.